This T cell receptor beta chain was recovered during a study of T cell responses to AZD1222 COVID-19 vaccine. This CDR3 is built from 13 residues. V was trimmed by 6 bases and J by 2 bases, leaving 10 bases between them. Profiled with immunoSEQ multiplex PCR; TCRdb holds only in-frame clones, not every one. The table includes approximately 190,000 clones, around 90% detected once. This clonotype was sampled from an adult in good health. This chain connects TRBV12-3 or TRBV12-4 to TRBJ1-1, with D maybe TRBD1 (5 bases). Sequenced here: peripheral blood, sampled on day 0 of AZD1222 vaccination. Here the CDR3 reads CASRRTPNTEAFF. CDR3 nucleotides: TGTGCCAGCAGGCGGACACCAAACACTGAAGCTTTCTTT.